This T cell receptor beta chain came from a study of CD4 T cells in relation to SARS-CoV-2 and coronaviruses. Uncultured naive and memory CD4+ T cells supplied DNA for deep TCR-beta sequencing. TCRdb's copy holds only in-frame clones and misses some; the assay was immunoSEQ multiplex PCR. The sample contains 60,000 to 65,000 clones, 94% of which appear only once. The unexposed donors gave CD4+ T cells in about 2010-2019, prior to COVID-19. This TCR was recovered from a human donor in good health. The sample was naive CD4+ T cells from PBMCs. Subset defined: naive CD4+ T cells isolated by negative enrichment.

CDR3 amino acids: CATSRFPYEQYF. The CDR3 DNA follows: TGTGCCACCAGCAGGTTTCCCTACGAGCAGTACTTC. The rearrangement links TRBV15 to TRBJ2-7; D not resolved. Between the trimmed V and J ends, which lost 3 bases and 2 bases, there was a span of 5 bases. The CDR3 sequence is 12 residues long. Germline CDR1 reads LNHNV; CDR2 reads YYDKDF (reference sequence).